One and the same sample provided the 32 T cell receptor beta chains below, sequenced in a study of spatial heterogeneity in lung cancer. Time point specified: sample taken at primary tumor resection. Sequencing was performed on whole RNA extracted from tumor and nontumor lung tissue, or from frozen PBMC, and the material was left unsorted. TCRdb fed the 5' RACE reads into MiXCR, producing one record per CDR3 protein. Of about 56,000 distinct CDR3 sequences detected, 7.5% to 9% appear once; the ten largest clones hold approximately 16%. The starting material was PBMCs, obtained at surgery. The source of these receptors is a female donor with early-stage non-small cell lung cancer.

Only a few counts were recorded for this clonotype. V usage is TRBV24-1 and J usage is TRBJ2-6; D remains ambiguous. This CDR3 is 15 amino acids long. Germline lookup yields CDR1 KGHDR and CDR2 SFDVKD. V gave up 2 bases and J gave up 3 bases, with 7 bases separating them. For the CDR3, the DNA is TGTGCCACCAGTGATTCGATAAATGGGGCCAACGTCCTGACTTTC. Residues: CATSDSINGANVLTF.

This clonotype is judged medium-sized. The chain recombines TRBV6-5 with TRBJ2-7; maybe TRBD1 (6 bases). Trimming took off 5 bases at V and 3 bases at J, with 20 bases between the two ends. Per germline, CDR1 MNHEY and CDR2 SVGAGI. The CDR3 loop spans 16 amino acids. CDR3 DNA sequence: TGTGCCAGCAGTCTGCCGACCGGGACAAATAACTACGAGCAGTACGTC. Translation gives CASSLPTGTNNYEQYV.

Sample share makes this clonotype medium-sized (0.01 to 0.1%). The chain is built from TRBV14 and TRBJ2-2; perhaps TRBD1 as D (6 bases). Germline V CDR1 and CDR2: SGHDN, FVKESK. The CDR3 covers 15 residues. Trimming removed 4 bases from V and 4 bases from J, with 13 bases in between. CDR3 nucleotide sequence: TGTGCCAGCAGCCCCCGACAGGCGGGCACCGGGGAGCTGTTTTTT. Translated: CASSPRQAGTGELFF. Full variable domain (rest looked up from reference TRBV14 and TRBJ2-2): EAGVTQFPSHSVIEKGQTVTLRCDPISGHDNLYWYRRVMGKEIKFLLHFVKESKQDESGMPNNRFLAERTGGTYSTLKVQPAELEDSGVYFCASSPRQAGTGELFFGEGSRLTVL.

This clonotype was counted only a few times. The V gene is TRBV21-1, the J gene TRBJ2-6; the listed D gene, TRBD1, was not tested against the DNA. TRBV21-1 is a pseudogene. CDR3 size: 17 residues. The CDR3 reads CASSKLGHPSGANVLTF. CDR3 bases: TGTGCCAGCAGCAAACTCGGACATCCCTCTGGGGCCAACGTCCTGACTTTC.

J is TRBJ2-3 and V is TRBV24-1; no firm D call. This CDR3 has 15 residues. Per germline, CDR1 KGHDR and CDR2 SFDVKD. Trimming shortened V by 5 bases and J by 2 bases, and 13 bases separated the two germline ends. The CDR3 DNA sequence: TGTGCCACCAGTGCGCAGTCCGAGAACACAGATACGCAGTATTTT. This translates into CATSAQSENTDTQYF.

In DNA form, the CDR3 reads TGCGCCAGCAGCCCCGAAAGAACCCAGTACTTC. Its translation: CASSPERTQYF. The chain carries TRBV5-1 and TRBJ2-5; D ambiguous. The CDR3 has 11 residues. V was pared by 4 bases and J by 8 bases, with 9 bases between. Germline CDR1 reads SGHRS; CDR2 reads YFSETQ. Supplemented by reference TRBV5-1 and TRBJ2-5, the full variable domain reads KAGVTQTPRYLIKTRGQQVTLSCSPISGHRSVSWYQQTPGQGLQFLFEYFSETQRNKGNFPGRFSGRQFSNSRSEMNVSTLELGDSALYLCASSPERTQYFGPGTRLLVL.

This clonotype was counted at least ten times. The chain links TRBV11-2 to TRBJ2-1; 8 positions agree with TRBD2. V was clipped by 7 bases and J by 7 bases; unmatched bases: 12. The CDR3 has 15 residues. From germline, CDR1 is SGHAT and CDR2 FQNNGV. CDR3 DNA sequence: TGTGCCAGCAACCCCCCGAGCGGGAGAGGGAATGAGCAGTTCTTC. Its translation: CASNPPSGRGNEQFF.

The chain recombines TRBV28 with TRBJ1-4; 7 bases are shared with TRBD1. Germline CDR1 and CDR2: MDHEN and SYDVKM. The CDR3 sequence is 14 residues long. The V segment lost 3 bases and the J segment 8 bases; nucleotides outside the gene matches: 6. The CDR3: CASSLGQTWEKLFF. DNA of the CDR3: TGTGCCAGCAGTTTGGGACAGACTTGGGAAAAACTGTTTTTT.

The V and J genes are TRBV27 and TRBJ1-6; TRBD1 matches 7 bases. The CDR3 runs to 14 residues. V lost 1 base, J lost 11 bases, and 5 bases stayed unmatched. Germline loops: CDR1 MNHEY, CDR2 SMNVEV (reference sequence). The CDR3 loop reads CASSLFDRDPPLHF. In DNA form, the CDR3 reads TGTGCCAGCAGTTTATTCGACAGGGACCCACCCCTCCACTTT.

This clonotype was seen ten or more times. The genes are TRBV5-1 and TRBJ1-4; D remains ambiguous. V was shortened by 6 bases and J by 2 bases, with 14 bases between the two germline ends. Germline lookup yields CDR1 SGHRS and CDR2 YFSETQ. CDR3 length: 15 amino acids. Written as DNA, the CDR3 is TGCGCCAGCACGTCAAGTGATGGGACTAATGAAAAACTGTTTTTT. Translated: CASTSSDGTNEKLFF.

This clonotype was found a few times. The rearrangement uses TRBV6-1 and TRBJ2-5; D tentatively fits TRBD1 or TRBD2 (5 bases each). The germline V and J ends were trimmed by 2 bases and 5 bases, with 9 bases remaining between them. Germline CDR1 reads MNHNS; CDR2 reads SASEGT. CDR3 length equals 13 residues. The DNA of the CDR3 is TGTGCCAGCAGTGAACGGGACCGCGAGACCCAGTACTTC. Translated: CASSERDRETQYF.

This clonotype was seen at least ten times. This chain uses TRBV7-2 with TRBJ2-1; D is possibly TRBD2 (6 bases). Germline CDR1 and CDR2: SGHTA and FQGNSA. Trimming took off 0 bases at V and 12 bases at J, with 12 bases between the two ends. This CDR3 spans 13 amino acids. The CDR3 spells CASSLAGLPRQFF. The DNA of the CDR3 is TGTGCCAGCAGCTTAGCGGGACTCCCGAGGCAGTTCTTC.

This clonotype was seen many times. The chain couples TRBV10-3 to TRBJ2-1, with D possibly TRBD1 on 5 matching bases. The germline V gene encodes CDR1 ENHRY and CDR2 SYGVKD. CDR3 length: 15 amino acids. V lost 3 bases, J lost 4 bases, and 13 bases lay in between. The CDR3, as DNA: TGTGCCATCAGTGACGCTAGGGGTAAATACAATGAGCAGTTCTTC. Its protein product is CAISDARGKYNEQFF.

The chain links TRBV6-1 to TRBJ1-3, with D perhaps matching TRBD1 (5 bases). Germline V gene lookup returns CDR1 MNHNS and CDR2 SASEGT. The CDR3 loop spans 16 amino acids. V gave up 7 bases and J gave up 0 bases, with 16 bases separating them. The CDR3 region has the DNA TGTGCCAGCACCCTTGCGGGGCGAATCTCTGGAAACACCATATATTTT. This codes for CASTLAGRISGNTIYF.

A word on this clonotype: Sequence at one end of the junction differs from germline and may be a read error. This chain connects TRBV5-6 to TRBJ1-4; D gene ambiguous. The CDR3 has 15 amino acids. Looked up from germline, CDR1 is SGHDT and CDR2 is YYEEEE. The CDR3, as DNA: TGTGCCAGCAGCTTGCAAGGCTTCAACCGGGAAAGACTGTTTTTT. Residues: CASSLQGFNRERLFF.

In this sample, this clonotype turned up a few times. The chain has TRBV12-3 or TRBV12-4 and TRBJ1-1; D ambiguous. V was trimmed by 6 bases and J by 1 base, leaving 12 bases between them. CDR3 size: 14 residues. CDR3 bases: TGTGCCAGCAGAATAGGGCACCAGAACACTGAAGCTTTCTTT. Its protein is CASRIGHQNTEAFF.

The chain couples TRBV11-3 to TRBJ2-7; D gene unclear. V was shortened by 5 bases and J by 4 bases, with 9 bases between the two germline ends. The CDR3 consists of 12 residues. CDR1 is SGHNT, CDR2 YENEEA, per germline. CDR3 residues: CASSAELYEQYF. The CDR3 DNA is TGTGCCAGCAGCGCGGAACTTTACGAGCAGTACTTC.

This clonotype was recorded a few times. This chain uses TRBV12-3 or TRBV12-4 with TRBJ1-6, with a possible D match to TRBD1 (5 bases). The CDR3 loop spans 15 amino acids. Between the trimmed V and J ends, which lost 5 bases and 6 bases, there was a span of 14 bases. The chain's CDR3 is CASSPFQGPNSPLHF. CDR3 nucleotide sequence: TGTGCCAGCAGTCCCTTTCAGGGTCCTAATTCACCCCTCCACTTT.

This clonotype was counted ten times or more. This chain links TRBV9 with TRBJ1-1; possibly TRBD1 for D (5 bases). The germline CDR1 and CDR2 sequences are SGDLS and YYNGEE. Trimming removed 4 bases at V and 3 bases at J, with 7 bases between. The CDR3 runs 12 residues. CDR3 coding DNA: TGTGCCAGCAGCAGGGGCCACACTGAAGCTTTCTTT. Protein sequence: CASSRGHTEAFF.

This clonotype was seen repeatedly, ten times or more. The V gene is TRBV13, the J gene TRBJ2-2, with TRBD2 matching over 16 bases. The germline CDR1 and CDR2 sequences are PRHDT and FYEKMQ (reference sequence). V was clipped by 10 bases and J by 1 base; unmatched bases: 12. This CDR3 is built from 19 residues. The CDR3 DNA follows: TGTGCCACTGCGCCGGGACTAGCGGGAGGGCCAAGGAACACCGGGGAGCTGTTTTTT. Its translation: CATAPGLAGGPRNTGELFF. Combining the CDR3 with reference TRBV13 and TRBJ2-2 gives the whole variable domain AAGVIQSPRHLIKEKRETATLKCYPIPRHDTVYWYQQGPGQDPQFLISFYEKMQSDKGSIPDRFSAQQFSDYHSELNMSSLELGDSALYFCATAPGLAGGPRNTGELFFGEGSRLTVL.

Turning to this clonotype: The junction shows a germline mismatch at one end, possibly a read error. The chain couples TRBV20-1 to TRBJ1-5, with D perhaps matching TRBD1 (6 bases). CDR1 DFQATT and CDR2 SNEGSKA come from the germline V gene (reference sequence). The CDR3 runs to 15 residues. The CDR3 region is CSARDLPQGNQSQHF. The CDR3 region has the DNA TGCAGTGCTAGAGATCTCCCCCAGGGGAATCAGTCCCAGCATTTT.

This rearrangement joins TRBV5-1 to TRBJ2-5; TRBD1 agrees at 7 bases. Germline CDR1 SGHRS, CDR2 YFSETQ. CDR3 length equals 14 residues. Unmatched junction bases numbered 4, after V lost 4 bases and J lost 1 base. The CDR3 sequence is CASSETGTQETQYF. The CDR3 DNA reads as TGCGCCAGCAGCGAGACAGGGACCCAAGAGACCCAGTACTTC.

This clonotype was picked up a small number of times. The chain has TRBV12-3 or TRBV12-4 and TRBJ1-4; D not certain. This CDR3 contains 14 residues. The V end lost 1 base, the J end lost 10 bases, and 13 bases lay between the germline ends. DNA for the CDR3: TGTGCCAGCAGTTTAGGAACCGCGGGTGGAAAACTGTTTTTT. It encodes CASSLGTAGGKLFF.

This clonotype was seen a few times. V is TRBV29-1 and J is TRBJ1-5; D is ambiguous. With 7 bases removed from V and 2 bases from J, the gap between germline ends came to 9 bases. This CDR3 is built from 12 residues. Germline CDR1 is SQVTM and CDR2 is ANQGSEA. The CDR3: CSASTGNQPQHF. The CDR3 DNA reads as TGCAGCGCCTCCACGGGCAATCAGCCCCAGCATTTT.

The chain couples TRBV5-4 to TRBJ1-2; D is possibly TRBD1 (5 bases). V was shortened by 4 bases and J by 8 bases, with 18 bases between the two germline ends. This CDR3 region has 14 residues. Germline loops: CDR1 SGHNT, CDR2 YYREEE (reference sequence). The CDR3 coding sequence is TGTGCCAGCAGCCCCGCCGGGACCGTTCGGGGCTACACCTTC. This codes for CASSPAGTVRGYTF.

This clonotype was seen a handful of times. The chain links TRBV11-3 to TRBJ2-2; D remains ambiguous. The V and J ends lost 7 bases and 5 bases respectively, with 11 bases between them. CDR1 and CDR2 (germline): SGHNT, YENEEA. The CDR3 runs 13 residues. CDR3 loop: CASKQMGTGELFF. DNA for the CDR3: TGTGCCAGCAAGCAGATGGGAACCGGGGAGCTGTTTTTT.

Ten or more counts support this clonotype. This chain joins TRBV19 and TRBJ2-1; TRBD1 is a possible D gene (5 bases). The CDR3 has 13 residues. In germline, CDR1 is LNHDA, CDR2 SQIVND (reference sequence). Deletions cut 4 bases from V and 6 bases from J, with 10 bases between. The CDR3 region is CASSKWGGNEQFF. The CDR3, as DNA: TGTGCCAGTAGTAAGTGGGGCGGCAATGAGCAGTTCTTC.

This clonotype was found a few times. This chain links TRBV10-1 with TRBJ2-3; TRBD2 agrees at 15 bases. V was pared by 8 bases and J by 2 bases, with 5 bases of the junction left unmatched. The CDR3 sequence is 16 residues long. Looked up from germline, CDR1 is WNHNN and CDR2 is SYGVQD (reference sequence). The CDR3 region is CASGRTSGRATDTQYF. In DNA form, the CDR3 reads TGCGCCAGCGGAAGGACTAGCGGGAGGGCCACAGATACGCAGTATTTT.

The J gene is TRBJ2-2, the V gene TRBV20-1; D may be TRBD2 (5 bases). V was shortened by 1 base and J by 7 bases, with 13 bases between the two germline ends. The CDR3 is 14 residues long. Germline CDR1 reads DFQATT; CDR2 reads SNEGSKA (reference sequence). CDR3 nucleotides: TGCAGTGCTAGAGCGGCGCGGGCCGGCGGGGAGCTGTTTTTT. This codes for CSARAARAGGELFF.

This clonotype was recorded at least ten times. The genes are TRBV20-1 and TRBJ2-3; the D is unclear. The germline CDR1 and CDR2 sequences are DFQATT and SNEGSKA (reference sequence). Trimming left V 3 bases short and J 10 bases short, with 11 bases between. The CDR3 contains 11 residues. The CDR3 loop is CSASPKGPQYF. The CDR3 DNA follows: TGCAGTGCTAGCCCTAAAGGACCGCAGTATTTT.

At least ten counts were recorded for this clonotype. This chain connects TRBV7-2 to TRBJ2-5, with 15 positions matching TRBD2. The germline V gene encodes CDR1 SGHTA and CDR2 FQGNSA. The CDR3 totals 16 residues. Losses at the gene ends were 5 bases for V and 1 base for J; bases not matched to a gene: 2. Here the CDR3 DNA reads TGTGCCAGCAGCCTGGGACTAGCGGGGGGCCAAGAGACCCAGTACTTC. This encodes CASSLGLAGGQETQYF.

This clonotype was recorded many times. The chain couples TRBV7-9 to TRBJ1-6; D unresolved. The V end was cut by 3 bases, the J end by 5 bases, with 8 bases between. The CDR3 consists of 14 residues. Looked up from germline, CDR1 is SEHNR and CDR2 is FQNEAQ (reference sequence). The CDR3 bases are TGTGCCAGCAGCTTCATACCGGATAATTCACCCCTCCACTTT. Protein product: CASSFIPDNSPLHF.